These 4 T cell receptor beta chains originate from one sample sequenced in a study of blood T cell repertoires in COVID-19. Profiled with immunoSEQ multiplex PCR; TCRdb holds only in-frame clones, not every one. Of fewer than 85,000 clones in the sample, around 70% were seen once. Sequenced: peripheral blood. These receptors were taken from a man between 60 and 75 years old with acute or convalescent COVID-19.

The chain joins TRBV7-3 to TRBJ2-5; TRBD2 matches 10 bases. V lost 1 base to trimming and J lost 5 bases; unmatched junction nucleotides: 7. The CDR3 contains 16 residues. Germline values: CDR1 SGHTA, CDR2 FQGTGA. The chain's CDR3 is CASSLNPAGGRETQYF. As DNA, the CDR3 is TGTGCCAGCAGCTTAAACCCAGCGGGGGGGCGGGAGACCCAGTACTTC.

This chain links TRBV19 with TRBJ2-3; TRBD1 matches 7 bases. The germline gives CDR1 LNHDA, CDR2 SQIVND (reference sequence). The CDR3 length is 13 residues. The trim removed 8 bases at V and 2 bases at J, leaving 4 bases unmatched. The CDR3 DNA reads TGTGCCAGTCGGGACAGCCCCACAGATACGCAGTATTTT. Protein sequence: CASRDSPTDTQYF.

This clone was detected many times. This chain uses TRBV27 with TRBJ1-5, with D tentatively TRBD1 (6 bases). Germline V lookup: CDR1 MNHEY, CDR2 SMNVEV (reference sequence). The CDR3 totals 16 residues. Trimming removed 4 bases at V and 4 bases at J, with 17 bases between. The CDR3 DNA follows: TGTGCCAGCAGTTCAGCTCGGGACAATTATAATCAGCCCCAGCATTTT. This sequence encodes CASSSARDNYNQPQHF.

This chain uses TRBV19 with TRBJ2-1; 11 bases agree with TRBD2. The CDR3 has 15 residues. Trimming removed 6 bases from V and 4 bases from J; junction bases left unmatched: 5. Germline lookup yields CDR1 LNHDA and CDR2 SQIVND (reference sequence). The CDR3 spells CASSTGTSGYNEQFF. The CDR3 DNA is TGTGCCAGTAGCACCGGGACTAGCGGTTACAATGAGCAGTTCTTC. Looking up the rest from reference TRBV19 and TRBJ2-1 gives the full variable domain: DGGITQSPKYLFRKEGQNVTLSCEQNLNHDAMYWYRQDPGQGLRLIYYSQIVNDFQKGDIAEGYSVSREKKESFPLTVTSAQKNPTAFYLCASSTGTSGYNEQFFGPGTRLTVL.